Listed below are T cell receptor beta chains from one sample, sequenced in a study of blood T cell repertoires in COVID-19. Using immunoSEQ multiplex PCR, the repertoire was profiled, and TCRdb retains in-frame clones only, with some absent. There are 300,000 to 350,000 clones in the sample; approximately 90% occur only once, and 1.5% to 2% lies in the top ten. The specimen sequenced was peripheral blood. These receptors came from a woman in her twenties or thirties with COVID-19, enrolled during active disease. Each CDR3 is given with its conserved first and last residue. The D gene is left open where the match is weak. The size field is filled for only some rows; it gives once, few, many or a size class.

D	J	V	size	DNA	CDR3
.	TRBJ2-2	TRBV12-3/TRBV12-4	.	TGTGCCAGCAGGGTCTCGGCCGGGGAGCTGTTTTTT	CASRVSAGELFF
TRBD1	TRBJ1-1	TRBV28	few	TGTGCCAGCAGCCCCCTTGACAGGGATGGGGCTGAAGCTTTCTTT	CASSPLDRDGAEAFF
.	TRBJ2-7	TRBV27	few	TGTGCCAGCAGAAACAGGCCCGGCGGTATCTACGAGCAGTACTTC	CASRNRPGGIYEQYF
.	TRBJ2-2	TRBV7-2	.	TGTGCCAGCAGCTCGACACTTTACAGTTCCGGGGAGCTGTTTTTT	CASSSTLYSSGELFF
TRBD1	TRBJ2-5	TRBV7-2	few	TGTGCCAGCAGCTTAGACAGGGGGACGTCGAAGACCCAGTACTTC	CASSLDRGTSKTQYF
.	TRBJ1-2	TRBV5-4	once	TGTGCCAGCAGCTTGATGGGGGGTCAGGGCTATGGCTACACCTTC	CASSLMGGQGYGYTF
TRBD2	TRBJ2-3	TRBV7-9	.	TGTGCCAGCAGCTTAACTAGCGGGGGGGCGGCAGATACGCAGTATTTT	CASSLTSGGAADTQYF
.	TRBJ1-6	TRBV30	.	TGTGCCTGGAGTGCCATACGCCAGGGGCCCGATTCACCCCTCCACTTT	CAWSAIRQGPDSPLHF
.	TRBJ1-1	TRBV5-1	.	TGCGCCAGCACCTCCGGGGGGAGTACGAACACTGAAGCTTTCTTT	CASTSGGSTNTEAFF
.	TRBJ2-3	TRBV3-1/TRBV3-2	.	TGTGCCAGCAGCCCGGGGTTGGGCACAGATACGCAGTATTTT	CASSPGLGTDTQYF
TRBD1	TRBJ1-5	TRBV5-1	.	TGCGCCAGCAGCCCAGGGGGTAATAGCAATCAGCCCCAGCATTTT	CASSPGGNSNQPQHF
.	TRBJ2-1	TRBV7-9	.	TGTGCCAGCAGCCCTAGCAATGAGCAGTTCTTC	CASSPSNEQFF
TRBD2	TRBJ2-1	TRBV24-1	once	TGTGCCACCAGTGATCCCGGGACTAGCGGGAGGATTGAGCAGTTCTTC	CATSDPGTSGRIEQFF
.	TRBJ1-1	TRBV3-1/TRBV3-2	.	TGTGCCAGCAGCCAAGAGACGGGAGGGACTGAAGCTTTCTTT	CASSQETGGTEAFF
.	TRBJ1-2	TRBV12-3/TRBV12-4	.	TGTGCCATTTCCTGGGTAGCAAACTATGGCTACACCTTC	CAISWVANYGYTF
TRBD1	TRBJ1-2	TRBV6-2/TRBV6-3	.	TGTGCCAGCAGTTACGAGGAGGGGGCCCTCTATGGCTACACCTTC	CASSYEEGALYGYTF
TRBD1	TRBJ1-5	TRBV5-8	once	TGTGCCAGCAGGGGGACAGGGAGGCAGCCCCAGCATTTT	CASRGTGRQPQHF
.	TRBJ1-1	TRBV19	.	TGTGCCAGTAGTATGGGGGGGCAGGGCACTGAAGCTTTCTTT	CASSMGGQGTEAFF
TRBD2	TRBJ2-1	TRBV7-2	.	TGTGCCAGCAGCAATTTAGCGGGGGGTTACAATGAGCAGTTCTTC	CASSNLAGGYNEQFF
TRBD2	TRBJ2-1	TRBV10-3	.	TGTGCCATCAGTGAAGGGAGGGACAATGAGCAGTTCTTC	CAISEGRDNEQFF
.	TRBJ2-3	TRBV5-1	.	TGCGCCAGCAGCTTATCCCATTTCACAGATACGCAGTATTTT	CASSLSHFTDTQYF
.	TRBJ1-3	TRBV5-4	.	TGTGCCAGCAGCTTTAAAACAGGAGACTCTGGAAACACCATATATTTT	CASSFKTGDSGNTIYF
TRBD1	TRBJ2-1	TRBV15	once	TGTGCCACCAGCGGGGGACAGGGCATATTGTCCAATGAGCAGTTCTTC	CATSGGQGILSNEQFF
TRBD1	TRBJ2-3	TRBV6-5	.	TGTGCCAGTGACAGGGTGACAGATACGCAGTATTTT	CASDRVTDTQYF
TRBD1	TRBJ1-2	TRBV27	.	TGTGCCAGCAGAGAGGGACAGGGGGGCGGCTACACCTTC	CASREGQGGGYTF
.	TRBJ2-1	TRBV2	.	TGTGCCAGCAGTCCAGGCCGCAATGAGCAGTTCTTC	CASSPGRNEQFF
TRBD1	TRBJ1-2	TRBV7-2	.	TGTGCCAGCAGCTTAGTTGACAGGGAATCGTATGGCTACACCTTC	CASSLVDRESYGYTF
.	TRBJ2-1	TRBV12-3/TRBV12-4	.	TGTGCCAGCAGTTTCTTCCCCAGTGAGCAGTTCTTC	CASSFFPSEQFF
TRBD1	TRBJ2-5	TRBV7-3	.	TGTGCCAGCAGCGCCACTCGGACAGGGTCCGAGACCCAGTACTTC	CASSATRTGSETQYF
TRBD1	TRBJ1-4	TRBV5-1	.	TGCGCCAGCTCATCGGGACAGGTCGGTGAAAAACTGTTTTTT	CASSSGQVGEKLFF
.	TRBJ1-3	TRBV7-3	.	TGTGCCAGCAGCGCCACCTCCCGGACGGGAAGCTCTGGAAACACCATATATTTT	CASSATSRTGSSGNTIYF
.	TRBJ1-2	TRBV3-1/TRBV3-2	.	TGTGCCAGCAGACCTAATACAGGGCCCTATGGCTACACCTTC	CASRPNTGPYGYTF
.	TRBJ2-2	TRBV3-1/TRBV3-2	.	TGTGCCAGCAGAACCCGGGGGTCGAACACCGGGGAGCTGTTTTTT	CASRTRGSNTGELFF
TRBD2	TRBJ2-5	TRBV5-1	.	TGCGCCAGCAGCCTGGAGCGGGGAGGCCAAGAGACCCAGTACTTC	CASSLERGGQETQYF
.	TRBJ2-3	TRBV25-1	.	TGTGCCAGCAGTGAATTGGGGGGGCCGTTAGATACGCAGTATTTT	CASSELGGPLDTQYF
.	TRBJ2-3	TRBV6-5	.	TGTGCCAGCAGATTACAGGGAAGCGATACGCAGTATTTT	CASRLQGSDTQYF
.	TRBJ1-1	TRBV2	.	TGTGCCAGCTTGACCGAGGACACTGAAGCTTTCTTT	CASLTEDTEAFF
.	TRBJ1-1	TRBV2	.	TGTGCCAGCAGTGAAACAGGTGACACTGAAGCTTTCTTT	CASSETGDTEAFF